The source of this TCR beta chain is a study of early T cells in non-severe SARS-CoV-2 infection. V was cut by 3 bases and J by 9 bases, with 18 bases left in between. The CDR3 runs to 15 residues. CDR1 and CDR2 (germline): SGHTA, FQGTGA. One entry per CDR3 protein, called by TCRdb with MiXCR from the 5' RACE reads. This table has roughly 65,000 distinct CDR3 sequences, 9.5% to 13% appearing once. The gene calls are TRBV7-3 and TRBJ2-1; no clear D gene. Sample: whole blood. The source of this sequence is an adult who was a healthcare worker with PCR-confirmed SARS-CoV-2 infection or an uninfected control (not recorded which). CDR3: CASSFMAEPTSEQFF. CDR3 coding DNA: TGTGCCAGCAGCTTTATGGCGGAACCAACCAGTGAGCAGTTCTTC.